This T cell receptor (beta chain) is from a study of T-cell memory formation after mild COVID-19. Germline CDR1 is KGHDR and CDR2 is SFDVKD. The CDR3 has 15 residues. Trimming left V 5 bases short and J 7 bases short, with 17 bases between. Via MiXCR, TCRdb re-called the 5' RACE reads, giving one row per CDR3 protein. The table records approximately 260,000 distinct CDR3 sequences, 16% of them present only once. The sequence was obtained from a man younger than 35 who had mild COVID-19 (a few samples of this study predate the infection). Cell type and time point are not known. What was sequenced was PBMCs or a T cell subset sorted from them (not recorded which). V gene TRBV24-1 combines with J gene TRBJ2-1; D may be TRBD2 (5 bases). The CDR3 bases are TGTGCCACCAGTGGCGTTAGCGCCAATATAAATGAGCAGTTCTTC. This sequence encodes CATSGVSANINEQFF.